This entry features one TCR beta chain sequence. The data stem from a study of blood T cell repertoires in COVID-19. In the study overall: The samples span acute and convalescent COVID-19 from the United States, Italy and Spain. Nucleic acid was either cDNA or gDNA, and it came from T cells, B-cell-depleted T cells, or PBMCs.

Original analysis: The authors estimated nucleated cell counts from reference gene primer amplification. Sequencing used immunoSEQ multiplex PCR; TCRdb keeps in-frame clones, though not all of them. D and trimming come from the DNA, and the V and J calls and clone size come from that table. This table holds fewer than 200,000 clones, over 75% found once. Trimming left V 3 bases short and J 1 base short, with 15 bases between. The CDR3 is made up of 16 amino acids. CDR1 ENHRY and CDR2 SYGVKD come from the germline V gene. The rearrangement joins TRBV10-3 to TRBJ2-5; D is possibly TRBD1 (5 bases). Sequenced input: peripheral blood. This TCR was sampled from a man aged 35 to 55 with active or convalescent COVID-19. Written as DNA, the CDR3 is TGTGCCATCAGTGATAATCGGGCAGGGTCCCAAGAGACCCAGTACTTC. As protein: CAISDNRAGSQETQYF.